Listed below are T cell receptor beta chains from one sample, sequenced in a study of blood T cell repertoires in COVID-19. Using immunoSEQ multiplex PCR, the repertoire was profiled, and TCRdb retains in-frame clones only, with some absent. Of approximately 260,000 clones in the sample, 84% were seen once. Sequencing input: PBMCs or T cells enriched from blood (not recorded which). Source of these receptors: a man aged 45 to 65 who had recovered from COVID-19. The CDR3 runs from the conserved cysteine through the conserved F or W. A D gene is named only where the DNA matches it firmly. Some rows mark clone size as missing; the rest say once, few, many or name a class of expanded clone.

j_gene | v_gene | d_gene | abundance | CDR3aa | CDR3nt
TRBJ2-5 | TRBV11-1 | TRBD2 | NA | CASSRTSGSFGETQYF | TGTGCCAGCAGCCGGACTAGCGGGAGTTTTGGAGAGACCCAGTACTTC
TRBJ1-4 | TRBV6-5 | NA | NA | CASSYFSREKLFF | TGTGCCAGCAGTTACTTCAGTCGAGAAAAACTGTTTTTT
TRBJ1-1 | TRBV5-1 | NA | NA | CASSFTGRPLNTEAFF | TGCGCCAGCAGCTTTACCGGGAGGCCGTTGAACACTGAAGCTTTCTTT
TRBJ1-1 | TRBV12-3/TRBV12-4 | NA | NA | CASSLIGAEAFF | TGTGCCAGCAGTTTAATAGGGGCTGAAGCTTTCTTT
TRBJ2-7 | TRBV3-1/TRBV3-2 | TRBD1 | NA | CASSQYFPIQGQALYEQYF | TGTGCCAGCAGCCAATATTTCCCCATTCAGGGACAGGCCCTCTACGAGCAGTACTTC
TRBJ1-2 | TRBV30 | NA | NA | CAWAGQRYGYTF | TGTGCCTGGGCTGGACAGCGGTATGGCTACACCTTC
TRBJ2-5 | TRBV5-4 | TRBD1 | NA | CASSPGTGIPLQETQYF | TGTGCCAGCAGTCCCGGGACAGGGATTCCTTTACAAGAGACCCAGTACTTC
TRBJ1-1 | TRBV9 | NA | NA | CASSGVEGLEAFF | TGTGCCAGCAGCGGGGTGGAGGGGCTCGAAGCTTTCTTT
TRBJ2-1 | TRBV27 | NA | NA | CASSSLARGGGEQFF | TGTGCCAGCAGTTCCCTTGCCAGGGGTGGAGGTGAGCAGTTCTTC
TRBJ2-7 | TRBV28 | NA | NA | CASSLLSYEQYF | TGTGCCAGCAGTTTACTCTCCTACGAGCAGTACTTC
TRBJ2-5 | TRBV9 | TRBD2 | NA | CASSVELAGTQTQYF | TGTGCCAGCAGCGTAGAGTTAGCGGGGACACAGACCCAGTACTTC
TRBJ1-1 | TRBV10-3 | NA | NA | CAISGRQVGTGTEAFF | TGTGCCATCAGTGGTCGGCAGGTCGGAACGGGGACTGAAGCTTTCTTT
TRBJ1-1 | TRBV5-1 | TRBD1 | NA | CASSEDRAITEAFF | TGCGCCAGCAGCGAGGACAGGGCAATAACTGAAGCTTTCTTT
TRBJ1-1 | TRBV10-1 | NA | few | CASSKGQNTEAFF | TGCGCCAGCAGTAAGGGACAGAACACTGAAGCTTTCTTT
TRBJ1-2 | TRBV6-5 | NA | NA | CASRKQGNGYTF | TGTGCCAGCAGGAAACAGGGAAACGGCTACACCTTC
TRBJ2-1 | TRBV6-2/TRBV6-3 | TRBD2 | NA | CASSQSGGARNERFF | TGTGCCAGCAGCCAGAGCGGGGGGGCGCGGAATGAGCGGTTCTTC
TRBJ2-3 | TRBV3-1/TRBV3-2 | TRBD2 | NA | CASSTASGDTDTQYF | TGTGCCAGCAGTACGGCTAGCGGGGACACAGATACGCAGTATTTT
TRBJ2-7 | TRBV19 | TRBD2 | NA | CASTSGGVPYEQYF | TGTGCCAGTACTAGCGGGGGAGTCCCTTACGAGCAGTACTTC
TRBJ1-3 | TRBV9 | NA | NA | CASSVRAGGMEGNTIYF | TGTGCCAGCAGCGTACGAGCGGGGGGAATGGAAGGAAACACCATATATTTT
TRBJ1-1 | TRBV9 | TRBD1 | NA | CASSVSPLTGDRAFF | TGTGCCAGCAGCGTATCCCCTTTAACAGGGGATAGGGCTTTCTTT
TRBJ2-1 | TRBV13 | NA | NA | CASSLVSIRQTDNEQFF | TGTGCCAGCAGCTTAGTTTCTATAAGGCAGACAGACAATGAGCAGTTCTTC
TRBJ2-1 | TRBV20-1 | TRBD2 | NA | CSASSASGSNEQFF | TGCAGTGCTAGTTCCGCTAGCGGGAGTAATGAGCAGTTCTTC
TRBJ2-5 | TRBV9 | TRBD1 | NA | CASSHGGQGAETQYF | TGTGCCAGCAGCCACGGGGGACAGGGGGCCGAGACCCAGTACTTC
TRBJ2-3 | TRBV5-1 | NA | NA | CASSLRLGDTQYF | TGCGCCAGCAGCTTGAGGCTGGGCGATACGCAGTATTTT
TRBJ2-2 | TRBV21-1 | NA | NA | CASSKDPSGTRGGYTNTGELFF | TGTGCCAGCAGCAAAGATCCCTCCGGGACTAGGGGGGGTTACACGAACACCGGGGAGCTGTTTTTT
TRBJ2-2 | TRBV30 | TRBD2 | NA | CAWTGGLATGELFF | TGTGCCTGGACTGGGGGACTAGCAACCGGGGAGCTGTTTTTT
TRBJ1-2 | TRBV11-2 | TRBD1 | NA | CASSTGPGTDGYTF | TGTGCCAGCAGCACAGGCCCGGGGACAGATGGCTACACCTTC
TRBJ2-3 | TRBV29-1 | TRBD2 | NA | CSVDGLAGGTDTQYF | TGCAGCGTTGATGGACTAGCGGGAGGTACAGATACGCAGTATTTT
TRBJ2-3 | TRBV9 | NA | once | CASSAPPPTGPTDTQYF | TGTGCCAGCAGCGCGCCTCCCCCAACAGGGCCCACAGATACGCAGTATTTT
TRBJ1-4 | TRBV5-1 | NA | NA | CASSQQSTTNEKLFF | TGCGCCAGCAGTCAACAGAGTACAACTAATGAAAAACTGTTTTTT
TRBJ2-3 | TRBV5-1 | TRBD1 | once | CASTGTGGLDTQYF | TGCGCCAGCACCGGGACAGGGGGATTGGATACGCAGTATTTT
TRBJ2-3 | TRBV11-2 | TRBD2 | NA | CASSSSSGGTDTQYF | TGTGCCAGCAGCTCGTCTAGCGGGGGGACAGATACGCAGTATTTT
TRBJ1-1 | TRBV7-9 | NA | few | CASSFQAEAFF | TGTGCCAGCAGCTTTCAGGCTGAAGCTTTCTTT
TRBJ1-5 | TRBV11-3 | NA | NA | CASSETGLNQPQHF | TGTGCCAGCAGCGAAACAGGGCTCAATCAGCCCCAGCATTTT
TRBJ1-3 | TRBV3-1/TRBV3-2 | NA | NA | CASYGGSGNTIYF | TGTGCCAGCTACGGGGGCTCTGGAAACACCATATATTTT
TRBJ2-3 | TRBV19 | NA | NA | CASSVGRGTDTQYF | TGTGCCAGTAGTGTCGGCCGGGGCACAGATACGCAGTATTTT
TRBJ2-2 | TRBV6-5 | TRBD2 | once | CASSYLGLAGSGELFF | TGTGCCAGCAGTTACTTGGGACTAGCGGGATCCGGGGAGCTGTTTTTT
TRBJ1-4 | TRBV11-3 | NA | NA | CASSSGVKLFF | TGTGCCAGCAGCTCCGGAGTAAAACTGTTTTTT
TRBJ2-1 | TRBV19 | TRBD2 | NA | CASSIAMAGAYNEQFF | TGTGCCAGTAGTATAGCTATGGCGGGAGCATACAATGAGCAGTTCTTC
TRBJ2-7 | TRBV11-3 | TRBD2 | NA | CASSSDSGKGSYEQYF | TGTGCCAGCAGCTCCGATAGCGGGAAAGGCTCCTACGAGCAGTACTTC
TRBJ2-3 | TRBV20-1 | TRBD2 | NA | CSASRAGVSTDTQYF | TGCAGTGCTAGTCGCGCGGGGGTCAGCACAGATACGCAGTATTTT
TRBJ1-3 | TRBV5-1 | NA | NA | CASSSYGTGNTIYF | TGCGCCAGCAGCTCATATGGGACAGGAAACACCATATATTTT
TRBJ2-3 | TRBV7-8 | NA | NA | CASSPGRTDTQYF | TGTGCCAGCAGCCCCGGGAGAACAGATACGCAGTATTTT
TRBJ1-6 | TRBV10-1 | NA | NA | CASSESTDRNSPLHF | TGCGCCAGCAGTGAGTCGACAGACAGGAATTCACCCCTCCACTTT
TRBJ1-1 | TRBV28 | NA | NA | CATHRRGGEAFF | TGTGCCACCCATAGGCGGGGGGGTGAAGCTTTCTTT
TRBJ2-3 | TRBV4-2 | TRBD2 | NA | CASSRSGGARTDTQYF | TGTGCCAGCAGCCGTAGCGGGGGGGCGAGGACAGATACGCAGTATTTT